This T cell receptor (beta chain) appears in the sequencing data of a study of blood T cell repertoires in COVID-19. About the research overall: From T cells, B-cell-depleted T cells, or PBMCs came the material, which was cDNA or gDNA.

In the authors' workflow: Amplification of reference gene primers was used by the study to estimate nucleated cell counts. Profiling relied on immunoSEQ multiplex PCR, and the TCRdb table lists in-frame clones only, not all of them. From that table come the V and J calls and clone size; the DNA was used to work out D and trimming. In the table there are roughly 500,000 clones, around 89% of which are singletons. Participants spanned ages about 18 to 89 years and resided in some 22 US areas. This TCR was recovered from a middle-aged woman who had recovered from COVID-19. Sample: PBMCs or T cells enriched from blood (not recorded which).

CDR3 DNA sequence: TGTGCCAGCAGCTCGGGGTGGGGCACAGATACGCAGTATTTT. This translates into CASSSGWGTDTQYF. This sequence joins TRBV11-3 and TRBJ2-3; D may be TRBD2 (5 bases). This CDR3 comprises 14 residues. V gave up 4 bases and J gave up 1 base, with 9 bases separating them. The germline V gene has CDR1 SGHNT and CDR2 YENEEA.